This is a list of T cell receptor beta chains from one sample in a study of blood T cell repertoires in COVID-19. Repertoires were generated with immunoSEQ multiplex PCR, while TCRdb's copy carries only in-frame clones and drops some. The table lists over 200,000 clones, around nine tenths of them singletons. Sequenced sample: peripheral blood. All receptors come from a woman between 55 and 75 years old with acute or convalescent COVID-19. CDR3s include the opening cysteine and the closing phenylalanine or tryptophan. A D gene is named only where the DNA matches it firmly. A clone size is listed for some rows: how often the clone was seen (once, few, many), or a class if it is expanded.

d_gene: NA
v_gene: TRBV29-1
abundance: NA
j_gene: TRBJ2-1
len: 11
CDR3aa: CSASFYNEQFF
CDR3nt: TGCAGCGCTAGCTTCTACAATGAGCAGTTCTTC

d_gene: TRBD2
v_gene: TRBV7-9
abundance: NA
j_gene: TRBJ2-7
len: 18
CDR3aa: CASSFGTSGTMGGYEQYF
CDR3nt: TGTGCCAGCAGCTTCGGGACTAGCGGGACTATGGGTGGCTACGAGCAGTACTTC

d_gene: TRBD2
v_gene: TRBV19
abundance: NA
j_gene: TRBJ2-7
len: 13
CDR3aa: CASRSSGRNEQYF
CDR3nt: TGTGCCAGTAGATCCAGCGGGAGAAACGAGCAGTACTTC

d_gene: NA
v_gene: TRBV4-3
abundance: NA
j_gene: TRBJ1-2
len: 13
CDR3aa: CASSLGGGYGYTF
CDR3nt: TGCGCCAGCAGCCTCGGTGGAGGCTATGGCTACACCTTC

d_gene: NA
v_gene: TRBV15
abundance: NA
j_gene: TRBJ2-1
len: 17
CDR3aa: CATSRVGYGTNYNEQFF
CDR3nt: TGTGCCACCAGCAGAGTAGGCTACGGGACAAACTACAATGAGCAGTTCTTC

d_gene: NA
v_gene: TRBV11-2
abundance: NA
j_gene: TRBJ2-5
len: 12
CDR3aa: CASTRVGETQYF
CDR3nt: TGTGCCAGCACCCGGGTAGGCGAGACCCAGTACTTC

d_gene: TRBD2
v_gene: TRBV7-6
abundance: NA
j_gene: TRBJ2-1
len: 20
CDR3aa: CASSRPIPGTSGVSYNEQFF
CDR3nt: TGTGCCAGCAGCCGACCAATACCCGGGACTAGCGGGGTGTCCTACAATGAGCAGTTCTTC

d_gene: NA
v_gene: TRBV2
abundance: few
j_gene: TRBJ2-6
len: 13
CDR3aa: CASSISGANVLTF
CDR3nt: TGTGCCAGCAGCATTTCTGGGGCCAACGTCCTGACTTTC

d_gene: NA
v_gene: TRBV19
abundance: NA
j_gene: TRBJ1-4
len: 15
CDR3aa: CASSTTGGTNEKLFF
CDR3nt: TGTGCCAGTAGTACCACGGGAGGAACTAATGAAAAACTGTTTTTT

d_gene: TRBD1
v_gene: TRBV4-2
abundance: NA
j_gene: TRBJ2-7
len: 16
CDR3aa: CASSLAQGQRLHEQYF
CDR3nt: TGTGCCAGCAGCCTTGCCCAGGGACAGCGTCTCCACGAGCAGTACTTC

d_gene: NA
v_gene: TRBV7-2
abundance: NA
j_gene: TRBJ1-6
len: 16
CDR3aa: CASSLDTGSSASPLHF
CDR3nt: TGTGCCAGCAGCTTAGATACTGGCTCGAGCGCTTCACCCCTCCACTTT

d_gene: NA
v_gene: TRBV6-6
abundance: few
j_gene: TRBJ2-2
len: 14
CDR3aa: CASRVGAKPGELFF
CDR3nt: TGTGCCAGCAGAGTGGGGGCGAAACCCGGGGAGCTGTTTTTT

d_gene: TRBD2
v_gene: TRBV7-7
abundance: NA
j_gene: TRBJ2-1
len: 13
CDR3aa: CASSQTSGTEQFF
CDR3nt: TGTGCTAGCAGTCAGACTAGCGGGACTGAGCAGTTCTTC

d_gene: TRBD2
v_gene: TRBV9
abundance: NA
j_gene: TRBJ2-2
len: 16
CDR3aa: CASSASGRGDTGELFF
CDR3nt: TGTGCCAGCAGCGCTAGCGGGAGGGGGGACACCGGGGAGCTGTTTTTT

d_gene: TRBD1
v_gene: TRBV7-2
abundance: NA
j_gene: TRBJ1-6
len: 14
CDR3aa: CASSSDRDYSPLHF
CDR3nt: TGTGCCAGCAGCTCGGACAGGGACTACTCACCCCTCCACTTT

d_gene: NA
v_gene: TRBV29-1
abundance: NA
j_gene: TRBJ2-1
len: 14
CDR3aa: CSGEGVSSYNEQFF
CDR3nt: TGCAGCGGGGAAGGGGTGAGCTCCTACAATGAGCAGTTCTTC

d_gene: NA
v_gene: TRBV27
abundance: many
j_gene: TRBJ1-6
len: 14
CDR3aa: CASSLEGFNSPLHF
CDR3nt: TGTGCCAGCAGTTTAGAGGGTTTTAATTCACCCCTCCACTTT

d_gene: TRBD1
v_gene: TRBV28
abundance: NA
j_gene: TRBJ1-5
len: 15
CDR3aa: CASRGQGVSNQPQHF
CDR3nt: TGTGCCAGCAGGGGACAGGGAGTAAGCAATCAGCCCCAGCATTTT

d_gene: TRBD2
v_gene: TRBV5-1
abundance: NA
j_gene: TRBJ2-3
len: 16
CDR3aa: CASSLIMGLAEAPQYF
CDR3nt: TGCGCCAGCAGCTTAATAATGGGACTAGCGGAAGCCCCGCAGTATTTT

d_gene: NA
v_gene: TRBV7-2
abundance: NA
j_gene: TRBJ2-2
len: 14
CDR3aa: CASSRLQGSGELFF
CDR3nt: TGTGCCAGCAGCCGTCTACAGGGCTCCGGGGAGCTGTTTTTT

d_gene: TRBD1
v_gene: TRBV5-4
abundance: NA
j_gene: TRBJ1-6
len: 16
CDR3aa: CASSLAPGQGNSPLHF
CDR3nt: TGTGCCAGCAGCTTGGCACCGGGACAGGGAAATTCACCCCTCCACTTT

d_gene: NA
v_gene: TRBV18
abundance: NA
j_gene: TRBJ1-2
len: 14
CDR3aa: CASSQQNSNYGYTF
CDR3nt: TGTGCCAGCTCCCAACAGAACTCTAACTATGGCTACACCTTC

d_gene: TRBD1
v_gene: TRBV6-4
abundance: NA
j_gene: TRBJ2-2
len: 15
CDR3aa: CASSRTGADTGELFF
CDR3nt: TGTGCCAGCAGTAGGACAGGGGCGGACACCGGGGAGCTGTTTTTT

d_gene: NA
v_gene: TRBV27
abundance: many
j_gene: TRBJ1-2
len: 12
CDR3aa: CASRQEDYGYTF
CDR3nt: TGTGCCAGCAGGCAAGAGGACTATGGCTACACCTTC

d_gene: NA
v_gene: TRBV10-2
abundance: NA
j_gene: TRBJ1-3
len: 14
CDR3aa: CASSESGSGNTIYF
CDR3nt: TGCGCCAGCAGTGAGTCCGGGTCTGGAAACACCATATATTTT

d_gene: NA
v_gene: TRBV19
abundance: NA
j_gene: TRBJ2-7
len: 15
CDR3aa: CASSIGGRGPYEQYF
CDR3nt: TGTGCCAGTAGTATAGGCGGCAGGGGACCCTACGAGCAGTACTTC

d_gene: TRBD1
v_gene: TRBV5-1
abundance: NA
j_gene: TRBJ2-3
len: 15
CDR3aa: CASSLGGQEGHTQYF
CDR3nt: TGCGCCAGCAGCTTGGGGGGACAGGAGGGGCATACGCAGTATTTT

d_gene: NA
v_gene: TRBV5-4
abundance: NA
j_gene: TRBJ2-1
len: 14
CDR3aa: CASSLVDLANEQFF
CDR3nt: TGTGCCAGCAGCTTGGTCGATTTAGCAAACGAGCAGTTCTTC

d_gene: TRBD1
v_gene: TRBV27
abundance: once
j_gene: TRBJ2-6
len: 15
CDR3aa: CASRTGGSGANVLTF
CDR3nt: TGTGCCAGCAGGACAGGGGGTAGTGGGGCCAACGTCCTGACTTTC

d_gene: NA
v_gene: TRBV7-6
abundance: NA
j_gene: TRBJ2-5
len: 15
CDR3aa: CASSLGWGGFETQYF
CDR3nt: TGTGCCAGCAGCTTAGGATGGGGGGGCTTTGAGACCCAGTACTTC

d_gene: TRBD1
v_gene: TRBV7-2
abundance: NA
j_gene: TRBJ1-1
len: 14
CDR3aa: CASSGGTGRREAFF
CDR3nt: TGTGCCAGCAGCGGAGGGACAGGCCGCCGGGAAGCTTTCTTT

d_gene: TRBD1
v_gene: TRBV28
abundance: NA
j_gene: TRBJ1-2
len: 14
CDR3aa: CASKGQIRNYGYTF
CDR3nt: TGTGCCAGCAAGGGACAGATAAGGAACTATGGCTACACCTTC

d_gene: NA
v_gene: TRBV18
abundance: NA
j_gene: TRBJ1-3
len: 15
CDR3aa: CASSPQKSSGNTIYF
CDR3nt: TGTGCCAGCTCACCACAGAAGAGCTCTGGAAACACCATATATTTT